This T cell receptor (beta chain) comes out of a study of graft-versus-host responses after intestinal transplantation. Notes on this clone: As yet, its antigen is unknown.

Data came from immunoSEQ multiplex PCR; TCRdb stores just in-frame clones and leaves some out. The table has tens of thousands of clones, about 92% seen once; the top ten hold 2% to 2.5%. Trimming took 1 base from V and 9 from J, leaving 7 bases between them. Germline CDR1 reads SGHDN; CDR2 reads FVKESK. This CDR3 has 12 residues. The clonotype was recovered from a human donor who received an intestinal transplant. The input for sequencing was unstimulated CD8+ T cells sorted from spleen or lymph node cells, taken before intestinal transplant. V is TRBV14 and J is TRBJ2-1; no reliable D call. The CDR3 sequence: CASSQGPGEQFF. CDR3 in DNA: TGTGCCAGCAGCCAAGGCCCGGGTGAGCAGTTCTTC.